Listed here are 27 T cell receptor beta chains from one sample, sequenced in a study of T cells in Graves' hyperthyroidism and ophthalmopathy. Amplified TCR beta CDR3 regions derived from RNA transcripts. The primer set for the first-round RT-PCR of the TCR CDR3 was HTBI. TCRdb processed the multiplex PCR reads anew with MiXCR; each CDR3 protein has one entry. The profile shows fewer than 750,000 distinct CDR3 sequences, approximately 44% of them singletons. What was sequenced was peripheral blood or thyroid tissue (not recorded which). The receptors were gathered from a woman between 18 and 30 years old with Graves' hyperthyroidism.

This chain uses TRBV15 with TRBJ2-5, with TRBD2 matching 7 bases. Trimming at V came to 4 bases and at J to 5 bases, leaving 4 bases not matched to a gene. Germline CDR1 reads LNHNV; CDR2 reads YYDKDF (reference sequence). This CDR3 contains 13 residues. The CDR3 spells CATSMRERETQYF. The CDR3 DNA reads TGTGCCACCAGCATGCGGGAGCGGGAGACCCAGTACTTC.

In this sample, this clonotype turned up many times. This sequence joins TRBV7-9 and TRBJ1-1; D unclear. Trimming stripped 1 base from V and 3 bases from J, with 6 bases between. CDR3 length equals 13 residues. CDR1 and CDR2 from the germline V gene are SEHNR and FQNEAQ (reference sequence). CDR3 amino acids: CASSLGLDTEAFF. The CDR3, as DNA: TGTGCCAGCAGCTTAGGTTTAGACACTGAAGCTTTCTTT.

The sample holds many counts of this clonotype. J is TRBJ2-7 and V is TRBV6-1, with a weak D call TRBD2 (5 bases). This CDR3 comprises 13 residues. The germline gives CDR1 MNHNS, CDR2 SASEGT. V was clipped by 5 bases and J by 1 base, with 9 bases between them. The CDR3, as DNA: TGTGCCAGCAGTCCCGGGGAATCCTACGAGCAGTACTTC. This codes for CASSPGESYEQYF.

The genes are TRBV7-2 and TRBJ1-1; no reliable D call. This CDR3 comprises 15 residues. Trimming removed 5 bases from V and 0 bases from J, with 13 bases in between. Germline values: CDR1 SGHTA, CDR2 FQGNSA. CDR3 amino acids: CASSLPGRVNTEAFF. For the CDR3, the DNA is TGTGCCAGCAGCCTCCCGGGGAGGGTGAACACTGAAGCTTTCTTT.

Points on this clonotype: This may be a read error: a much more frequent sequence differs by one nucleotide. The CDR3 DNA is TGTGCCAGCGGCGTCCGGGGGATCCGGTACTTC. Translated: CASGVRGIRYF. V and J are TRBV2 and TRBJ2-7, with D possibly being TRBD2 (6 bases). This CDR3 spans 11 amino acids. V lost 8 bases and J lost 12, with 17 bases in between. The germline V gene encodes CDR1 SNHLY and CDR2 FYNNEI. Complete variable domain (other parts from reference TRBV2 and TRBJ2-7): EPEVTQTPSHQVTQMGQEVILRCVPISNHLYFYWYRQILGQKVEFLVSFYNNEISEKSEIFDDQFSVERPDGSNFTLKIRSTKLEDSAMYFCASGVRGIRYFGPGTRLTVT.

This clonotype was found many times. The rearrangement uses TRBV11-2 and TRBJ2-5; D remains unclear. V was pared by 1 base and J by 7 bases, with 10 bases between. This CDR3 is built from 13 residues. The V gene's germline CDR1 is SGHAT and CDR2 FQNNGV. The CDR3 protein is CASSLGWLGTQYF. The DNA of the CDR3 is TGTGCCAGCAGCTTAGGCTGGTTGGGGACCCAGTACTTC.

Concerning this clonotype: A much larger clone lies a single base off, so this may be a read error. The V call is TRBV7-9, the J call TRBJ2-7; D is unclear. Germline V gene sequence: CDR1 SEHNR, CDR2 FQNEAQ (reference sequence). The CDR3 spans 12 residues. The CDR3 DNA is TGTGCCGGCAGCCCTGAAGGGTTGGAGCAGTACTTC. As protein: CAGSPEGLEQYF.

The sample holds a few counts of this clonotype. V gene TRBV7-3 combines with J gene TRBJ2-2; 10 nucleotides line up with TRBD2. Germline lookup yields CDR1 SGHTA and CDR2 FQGTGA. The length of the CDR3 is 18 residues. J gave up 6 bases and V 6 bases, and 16 bases lay outside the gene matches. This CDR3 is CASSYPTAGGPRAGELFF. DNA for the CDR3: TGTGCCAGCAGTTATCCGACAGCGGGAGGGCCCAGGGCCGGGGAGCTGTTTTTT.

Comments on this clonotype: The CDR3 ends on some other residue instead of the conserved phenylalanine or tryptophan, so this is likely a read error. The DNA is omitted, as the CDR3 cannot be located on it reliably, and the CDR3 follows TCRdb's listing. The chain is built from TRBV2 and TRBJ1-2; no check of the table's D call, TRBD1, against the DNA was made. Per germline, CDR1 SNHLY and CDR2 FYNNEI. The CDR3 is 11 amino acids long, termini counted. CDR3 sequence reads: CASSWARGSSY.

The sample holds many counts of this clonotype. This chain joins TRBV2 and TRBJ2-7; 7 bases line up with TRBD2. V was pared by 6 bases and J by 0 bases, with 5 bases of the junction left unmatched. The CDR3 length is 14 residues. Per germline, CDR1 SNHLY and CDR2 FYNNEI. The DNA for the CDR3 is TGTGCCAGCAGGCCCGGGACTACCTCCTACGAGCAGTACTTC. Its protein is CASRPGTTSYEQYF.

This clonotype has only a few counts. This chain connects TRBV4-1 to TRBJ2-1; D might be TRBD1 (6 bases). Germline CDR1 is MGHRA and CDR2 is YSYEKL. Trimming removed 0 bases from V and 10 bases from J, with 10 bases in between. The CDR3 sequence is 13 residues long. CDR3 DNA sequence: TGCGCCAGCAGCCAAGAGGGGGCGATCGAGCAGTTCTTC. Protein sequence: CASSQEGAIEQFF.

The J gene is TRBJ1-1, the V gene TRBV10-3; D remains ambiguous. CDR1 ENHRY and CDR2 SYGVKD come from the germline V gene. V was shortened by 2 bases and J by 11 bases, with 9 bases between the two germline ends. The CDR3 has 11 amino acids. The CDR3 sequence is CAISEASEAFF. CDR3 nucleotide sequence: TGTGCCATCAGTGAGGCATCAGAGGCTTTCTTT.

Worth noting for this clonotype: A much larger clone lies a single base off, so this may be a read error. Since no conserved phenylalanine or tryptophan closes the CDR3, a read error is the likely cause. The chain is built from TRBV30 and TRBJ1-1; tentatively, D is TRBD1 (6 bases). Between the trimmed V and J ends, which lost 3 bases and 6 bases, there was a span of 17 bases. Germline V gene data show CDR1 as GTSNPN and CDR2 as SVGIG (reference sequence). This CDR3 spans 14 amino acids. The CDR3 DNA is TGTGCCTGGAGCAAACGTAGACAGGACGCTGAAGCTTTCCTT. This sequence encodes CAWSKRRQDAEAFL.

Regarding this clonotype: The junction does not match germline at one end; this may be a read error. This chain links TRBV4-2 with TRBJ1-1; D unclear. CDR1 and CDR2 from the germline V gene are LGHNA and YNFKEQ. The CDR3 covers 14 residues. Written as DNA, the CDR3 is TGTGCCAGCAGCCAAGATTCGGGGAAATTCGAAGCCTCCTTT. Translated: CASSQDSGKFEASF.

The rearrangement uses TRBV2 and TRBJ2-3; no definite D call. Germline assignment: CDR1 SNHLY and CDR2 FYNNEI. This CDR3 comprises 12 residues. Trimming left V 1 base short and J 4 bases short, with 3 bases between. The CDR3 here is CASSEESDTQYF. The CDR3 region has the DNA TGTGCCAGCAGTGAAGAGTCAGATACGCAGTATTTT.

The chain has TRBV9 and TRBJ2-7; possibly TRBD1 for D (5 bases). CDR3 length equals 14 residues. The germline V gene encodes CDR1 SGDLS and CDR2 YYNGEE. V lost 4 bases and J lost 1, with 12 bases in between. CDR3 sequence: CASSINTGSYEQYF. CDR3 nucleotides: TGTGCCAGCAGCATTAACACAGGTTCCTACGAGCAGTACTTC.

This clonotype has more than one count but fewer than ten. The chain joins TRBV6-5 to TRBJ2-2, with D uncertain. Trimming took off 5 bases at V and 3 bases at J, with 7 bases between the two ends. This CDR3 spans 13 amino acids. CDR1 and CDR2 from the germline V gene are MNHEY and SVGAGI. CDR3 in amino acids: CASSATYTGELFF. The DNA for the CDR3 is TGTGCCAGCAGTGCAACCTACACCGGGGAGCTGTTTTTT.

This chain joins TRBV2 and TRBJ2-1; 9 bases agree with TRBD1. V shed 2 bases, J shed 7 bases, and the junction held 6 bases outside the gene matches. Germline CDR1 is SNHLY and CDR2 is FYNNEI. CDR3 length equals 15 residues. CDR3: CASSERTGAKNEQFF. The DNA of the CDR3 is TGTGCCAGCAGTGAACGGACAGGGGCGAAGAATGAGCAGTTCTTC.

The chain links TRBV15 to TRBJ1-2; D unclear. V lost 8 bases to trimming and J lost 7 bases, with 14 bases between them. The CDR3 loop spans 12 amino acids. CDR1 is LNHNV, CDR2 YYDKDF, per germline (reference sequence). CDR3 DNA sequence: TGTGCCACCTCGAGGAGTTGGGGTGGCTACACCTTC. It yields the protein CATSRSWGGYTF.

The rearrangement joins TRBV25-1 to TRBJ1-2; TRBD1 is a possible D gene (6 bases). The length of the CDR3 is 14 residues. The ends were cut back, 2 bases at V and 5 bases at J, with 12 bases in the middle. The V gene's germline CDR1 is MGHDK and CDR2 SYGVNS. DNA for the CDR3: TGTGCCAGCAGTGAAGTGGGGCAGGGGTATGGCTACACCTTC. Its protein product is CASSEVGQGYGYTF.

The chain is built from TRBV27 and TRBJ2-2; 8 bases line up with TRBD2. The V and J ends lost 7 bases and 1 base, in that order; junction bases with no gene match: 8. The V gene's germline CDR1 is MNHEY and CDR2 SMNVEV (reference sequence). The CDR3 length is 16 residues. This CDR3 reads CASKTKTSGNTGELFF. CDR3 coding DNA: TGTGCCAGCAAGACTAAAACTAGCGGGAACACCGGGGAGCTGTTTTTT.

This clonotype was recorded once. This chain links TRBV4-3 with TRBJ2-1, with D tentatively TRBD2 (6 bases). Deletions cut 0 bases from V and 7 bases from J, with 13 bases between. This CDR3 has 15 residues. Per germline, CDR1 LGHNA and CDR2 YSLEER. Written as DNA, the CDR3 is TGCGCCAGCAGCCAAGATGTCCCGGAGGGGAATGAGCAGTTCTTC. Protein product: CASSQDVPEGNEQFF.

This clonotype was picked up a small number of times. The CDR3: CSVHLGLAESEHF. In DNA form, the CDR3 reads TGCAGCGTTCACCTGGGACTAGCGGAGTCCGAGCATTTT. The chain has TRBV29-1 and TRBJ1-5; perhaps TRBD1 as D (5 bases). V was cut by 5 bases and J by 14 bases, with 22 bases left in between. The CDR3 is 13 amino acids. Germline V gene sequence: CDR1 SQVTM, CDR2 ANQGSEA.

This sequence joins TRBV7-3 and TRBJ1-1, with D unresolved. This CDR3 is 12 amino acids long. Germline V lookup: CDR1 SGHTA, CDR2 FQGTGA. The V end lost 7 bases, the J end lost 1 base, and 7 bases lay between the germline ends. CDR3 region: CASNQTNTEAFF. As DNA, the CDR3 is TGTGCCAGCAACCAAACGAACACTGAAGCTTTCTTT.

V usage is TRBV7-9 and J usage is TRBJ2-1, with 8 bases lining up with TRBD2. CDR1 is SEHNR, CDR2 FQNEAQ, per germline (reference sequence). The CDR3 contains 16 residues. Trimming removed 5 bases from V and 7 bases from J; junction bases left unmatched: 13. The CDR3 loop reads CASSLTGSGRGNEQFF. The DNA for the CDR3 is TGTGCCAGCAGCCTCACGGGCAGCGGGAGAGGGAATGAGCAGTTCTTC.

At least ten counts were recorded for this clonotype. The rearrangement joins TRBV10-3 to TRBJ2-2; tentatively, D is TRBD2 (5 bases). Trimming left V 11 bases short and J 6 bases short, with 19 bases between. This CDR3 is built from 14 residues. Germline lookup yields CDR1 ENHRY and CDR2 SYGVKD. CDR3 in amino acids: CAAMGEGHPGELFF. The CDR3, as DNA: TGTGCCGCCATGGGAGAGGGCCACCCCGGGGAGCTGTTTTTT.

This clonotype came up many times. V is TRBV12-3 or TRBV12-4 and J is TRBJ2-7, with 12 bases identical to TRBD2. This CDR3 contains 14 residues. V shed 4 bases and J 6 bases; nucleotides not matched to a gene: 4. CDR3: CASSSSGRAFEQYF. The CDR3 bases are TGTGCCAGCAGTTCTAGCGGGAGGGCCTTCGAGCAGTACTTC.